Listed below are T cell receptor beta chains from one sample, sequenced in a study of blood T cell repertoires in COVID-19. Libraries were prepared by immunoSEQ multiplex PCR; TCRdb keeps only in-frame clonotypes and omits some of them. This table holds 150,000 to 200,000 clones, approximately 87% found once. Source material: peripheral blood. These receptors originate from a woman aged 70-85 years with COVID-19, enrolled during active disease. CDR3s include the opening cysteine and the closing phenylalanine or tryptophan. Fields, in order: clone size, V gene, J gene, D gene, CDR3 DNA, CDR3 protein. The D gene is left open where the match is weak. The listing skips clone size in some rows; elsewhere it reads once, few, many or a size class.

abundance: -; v_gene: TRBV10-3; j_gene: TRBJ1-5; d_gene: -; CDR3nt: TGTGCCATCAGCGGGACACCCGAAGAGTCCCAGCATTTT; CDR3aa: CAISGTPEESQHF
abundance: -; v_gene: TRBV7-9; j_gene: TRBJ2-7; d_gene: -; CDR3nt: TGTGCCAGCAGCTTAGGAGGGGGCTACGAGCAGTACTTC; CDR3aa: CASSLGGGYEQYF
abundance: few; v_gene: TRBV2; j_gene: TRBJ1-1; d_gene: TRBD1; CDR3nt: TGTGCCAGTCACGGGGACAGAAACACTGAAGCTTTCTTT; CDR3aa: CASHGDRNTEAFF
abundance: -; v_gene: TRBV28; j_gene: TRBJ2-7; d_gene: -; CDR3nt: TGTGCCAGCAGTTTAGGAATCTACAGATCCTACGAGCAGTACTTC; CDR3aa: CASSLGIYRSYEQYF
abundance: once; v_gene: TRBV5-4; j_gene: TRBJ2-7; d_gene: -; CDR3nt: TGTGCCAGCAGCTTAACCGGGAGCAATCAATACGAGCAGTACTTC; CDR3aa: CASSLTGSNQYEQYF
abundance: -; v_gene: TRBV30; j_gene: TRBJ1-1; d_gene: -; CDR3nt: TGTGCCTGGAGTTTTCCCGATCGACAGACGAACACTGAAGCTTTCTTT; CDR3aa: CAWSFPDRQTNTEAFF
abundance: -; v_gene: TRBV3-1/TRBV3-2; j_gene: TRBJ1-1; d_gene: -; CDR3nt: TGTGCCAGCAGCCAAGATAGTGTCTCCTCTGAAGCTTTCTTT; CDR3aa: CASSQDSVSSEAFF
abundance: -; v_gene: TRBV10-3; j_gene: TRBJ2-1; d_gene: TRBD2; CDR3nt: TGTGCCATCAGGTCTCCTAGCGGGTCCTACAATGAGCAGTTCTTC; CDR3aa: CAIRSPSGSYNEQFF
abundance: -; v_gene: TRBV12-3/TRBV12-4; j_gene: TRBJ2-1; d_gene: -; CDR3nt: TGTGCCAGCAGTTTAGCTAGGGGGAATGAGCAGTTCTTC; CDR3aa: CASSLARGNEQFF
abundance: -; v_gene: TRBV28; j_gene: TRBJ1-1; d_gene: TRBD1; CDR3nt: TGTGCCAGCAGGTACAGGGGGCAGAACACTGAAGCTTTCTTT; CDR3aa: CASRYRGQNTEAFF
abundance: -; v_gene: TRBV11-2; j_gene: TRBJ2-2; d_gene: -; CDR3nt: TGTGCCAGCAGGCGACTGAGAACCGGGGAGCTGTTTTTT; CDR3aa: CASRRLRTGELFF
abundance: -; v_gene: TRBV3-1/TRBV3-2; j_gene: TRBJ2-2; d_gene: -; CDR3nt: TGTGCCAGCAGCCCAACAGGGCACACCGGGGAGCTGTTTTTT; CDR3aa: CASSPTGHTGELFF
abundance: -; v_gene: TRBV7-6; j_gene: TRBJ1-6; d_gene: -; CDR3nt: TGTGCCAGCAGCTTAGTGATACCGAACACAGGGCTCCCCGGCTATCGTAATTCACCCCTCCACTTT; CDR3aa: CASSLVIPNTGLPGYRNSPLHF
abundance: -; v_gene: TRBV7-9; j_gene: TRBJ2-7; d_gene: TRBD2; CDR3nt: TGTGCCAGCAGCTTAGGACTAGCGGGCTACGAGCAGTACTTC; CDR3aa: CASSLGLAGYEQYF
abundance: -; v_gene: TRBV6-1; j_gene: TRBJ1-4; d_gene: -; CDR3nt: TGTGCCAGCAGTGAGCCCCGGGTCCAGTATACCGAAAAACTGTTTTTT; CDR3aa: CASSEPRVQYTEKLFF
abundance: -; v_gene: TRBV19; j_gene: TRBJ1-2; d_gene: TRBD1; CDR3nt: TGTGCCAGTAGTAATCAACCCGGGACAGGGGCCTATGGCTACACCTTC; CDR3aa: CASSNQPGTGAYGYTF
abundance: once; v_gene: TRBV5-5; j_gene: TRBJ1-6; d_gene: TRBD1; CDR3nt: TGTGCCAGCAGACCGCCCGGGACAGAGTATTCACCCCTCCACTTT; CDR3aa: CASRPPGTEYSPLHF
abundance: -; v_gene: TRBV23-1; j_gene: TRBJ2-1; d_gene: -; CDR3nt: TGCGCCAGCAGCCGGAGGGTTGCGGAACCCTACAATGAGCAGTTCTTC; CDR3aa: CASSRRVAEPYNEQFF
abundance: -; v_gene: TRBV6-4; j_gene: TRBJ2-1; d_gene: -; CDR3nt: TGTGCCAGCAGTGTTACAGGGATGGATATAGGCAATGAGCAGTTCTTC; CDR3aa: CASSVTGMDIGNEQFF
abundance: -; v_gene: TRBV4-2; j_gene: TRBJ1-2; d_gene: -; CDR3nt: TGTGCCAGCAGCCAAGTGGAGGGGATCTATGGCTACACCTTC; CDR3aa: CASSQVEGIYGYTF
abundance: -; v_gene: TRBV7-3; j_gene: TRBJ2-3; d_gene: TRBD1; CDR3nt: TGTGCCAGCAGCCGACGGACAGGGGACACAGATACGCAGTATTTT; CDR3aa: CASSRRTGDTDTQYF
abundance: -; v_gene: TRBV3-1/TRBV3-2; j_gene: TRBJ2-5; d_gene: TRBD2; CDR3nt: TGTGCCAGCAGCCAAGGGGGGGGAGAGACCCAGTACTTC; CDR3aa: CASSQGGGETQYF
abundance: -; v_gene: TRBV27; j_gene: TRBJ1-1; d_gene: TRBD1; CDR3nt: TGTGCCAGCAGCGGACAGGGGGAAACTGAAGCTTTCTTT; CDR3aa: CASSGQGETEAFF
abundance: -; v_gene: TRBV9; j_gene: TRBJ2-5; d_gene: TRBD1; CDR3nt: TGTGCCAGCAGCACCGGACAGGACCCGGAGACCCAGTACTTC; CDR3aa: CASSTGQDPETQYF
abundance: -; v_gene: TRBV5-1; j_gene: TRBJ1-2; d_gene: TRBD1; CDR3nt: TGCGCCAGCAGCTTACTAGGACAGGCAAACTATGGCTACACCTTC; CDR3aa: CASSLLGQANYGYTF
abundance: -; v_gene: TRBV6-1; j_gene: TRBJ2-5; d_gene: TRBD1; CDR3nt: TGTGCCAGCAGTGATGGTTCGGGACAGCGACGGACCCAGTACTTC; CDR3aa: CASSDGSGQRRTQYF
abundance: few; v_gene: TRBV5-1; j_gene: TRBJ2-3; d_gene: TRBD1; CDR3nt: TGCGCCAGCAGCTTGGGCGGGACAGGGGGCACAGATACGCAGTATTTT; CDR3aa: CASSLGGTGGTDTQYF
abundance: -; v_gene: TRBV29-1; j_gene: TRBJ2-1; d_gene: -; CDR3nt: TGCAGCGTTGGTGTTAGCGCCAGAGACAATGAGCAGTTCTTC; CDR3aa: CSVGVSARDNEQFF
abundance: -; v_gene: TRBV29-1; j_gene: TRBJ2-1; d_gene: -; CDR3nt: TGCAGCGTAGCTAGCGACGATTACAATGAGCAGTTCTTC; CDR3aa: CSVASDDYNEQFF